Below, 23 T cell receptor beta chains from the same sample are listed, as sequenced in a study of shared clonotypes between healthy human individuals. Using immunoSEQ multiplex PCR, the repertoire was profiled, and TCRdb retains in-frame clones only, with some absent. The sample holds 950,000 to 1,300,000 clones, around 76% seen once. The sequenced sample consisted of memory CD4+ T cells sorted from blood. Subset: CD45RA-negative fraction. All receptors come from a man aged 18 to 30 in good health.

The V and J genes are TRBV10-3 and TRBJ2-5; 9 positions agree with TRBD1. The germline V gene encodes CDR1 ENHRY and CDR2 SYGVKD. The CDR3 is 15 residues long. J lost 3 bases, V lost 0 bases, and 2 bases had no gene match. The CDR3 is CAISESRQGEETQYF. CDR3 bases: TGTGCCATCAGTGAGTCGAGACAGGGGGAAGAGACCCAGTACTTC.

The chain has TRBV7-2 and TRBJ2-7; 10 nucleotides match TRBD2. CDR1 is SGHTA, CDR2 FQGNSA, per germline. V trimming: 4 bases; J trimming: 0 bases; junction bases outside the gene matches: 3. This CDR3 region has 15 residues. The CDR3 coding sequence is TGTGCCAGCAGCTACCGGACTAGCGGCTCCTACGAGCAGTACTTC. Translating gives CASSYRTSGSYEQYF.

The gene calls are TRBV19 and TRBJ2-7; no clear D gene. The CDR3 runs 14 residues. Germline V gives CDR1 LNHDA, CDR2 SQIVND (reference sequence). Trimming removed 8 bases at V and 2 bases at J, with 16 bases between. The DNA for the CDR3 is TGTGCCAGTTCCGATTGGGATTACACCTACGAGCAGTACTTC. It specifies CASSDWDYTYEQYF. The full variable domain, rest sourced from reference TRBV19 and TRBJ2-7, is DGGITQSPKYLFRKEGQNVTLSCEQNLNHDAMYWYRQDPGQGLRLIYYSQIVNDFQKGDIAEGYSVSREKKESFPLTVTSAQKNPTAFYLCASSDWDYTYEQYFGPGTRLTVT.

The V gene is TRBV19, the J gene TRBJ2-7, with D tentatively TRBD1 or TRBD2 (6 bases each). Trimming stripped 5 bases from V and 3 bases from J, with 14 bases between. The CDR3 consists of 14 residues. CDR1 is LNHDA, CDR2 SQIVND, per germline (reference sequence). This CDR3 reads CASSQTGAHYEQYF. The CDR3 coding sequence is TGTGCCAGTAGTCAGACGGGGGCGCACTACGAGCAGTACTTC.

This clone was picked up one time. The chain links TRBV9 to TRBJ2-2; 11 bases match TRBD2. Trimming removed 3 bases from V and 7 bases from J; junction bases left unmatched: 5. Germline V gene sequence: CDR1 SGDLS, CDR2 YYNGEE. The CDR3 runs 15 residues. The CDR3 DNA reads TGTGCCAGCAGCGCCCTAGCGGGAGGAAACGGGGAGCTGTTTTTT. It is translated as CASSALAGGNGELFF.

This CDR3 reads CASSISLVGNYGYTF. CDR3 in DNA: TGTGCCAGTAGTATAAGTCTGGTCGGTAACTATGGCTACACCTTC. The chain uses TRBV19 and TRBJ1-2, with D uncertain. The V and J ends lost 2 bases and 1 base respectively, with 11 bases between them. The CDR3 runs 15 residues. Germline V CDR1 and CDR2: LNHDA, SQIVND (reference sequence).

The rearrangement links TRBV7-2 to TRBJ1-5; TRBD1 matches at 9 bases. CDR1 SGHTA and CDR2 FQGNSA come from the germline V gene. Trimming removed 3 bases from V and 7 bases from J; junction bases left unmatched: 4. This CDR3 contains 14 residues. CDR3 in DNA: TGTGCCAGCAGCTTGGGACAGGGTGAGCAGCCCCAGCATTTT. Encoded protein: CASSLGQGEQPQHF. The full variable domain, in which reference TRBV7-2 and TRBJ1-5 provide the parts outside the CDR3, is GAGVSQSPSNKVTEKGKDVELRCDPISGHTALYWYRQSLGQGLEFLIYFQGNSAPDKSGLPSDRFSAERTGGSVSTLTIQRTQQEDSAVYLCASSLGQGEQPQHFGDGTRLSIL.

The rearrangement links TRBV6-5 to TRBJ2-4; 8 bases fit TRBD2. The CDR3 sequence is 15 residues long. CDR1 and CDR2 (germline): MNHEY, SVGAGI. V dropped 9 bases and J dropped 0; count of bases not matched to a gene: 7. The CDR3 region is CASSGRGGAKNIQYF. The CDR3 coding sequence is TGTGCCAGTAGTGGACGGGGGGGAGCCAAAAACATTCAGTACTTC.

This clone appeared a few times. This rearrangement joins TRBV7-9 to TRBJ2-7; D is uncertain. The CDR3 runs to 13 residues. Germline lookup yields CDR1 SEHNR and CDR2 FQNEAQ (reference sequence). The germline V and J ends were trimmed by 2 bases and 2 bases, with 7 bases remaining between them. CDR3 region: CASSLHGTYEQYF. DNA for the CDR3: TGTGCCAGCAGCTTACATGGGACCTACGAGCAGTACTTC.

In its sample, this clone was seen a few times. The chain employs TRBV27 and TRBJ2-1; the D gene could be TRBD1 or TRBD2 (5 bases each). Between the trimmed V and J ends, which lost 7 bases and 1 base, there was a span of 14 bases. Germline V gene data show CDR1 as MNHEY and CDR2 as SMNVEV (reference sequence). The length of the CDR3 is 15 residues. The CDR3 DNA reads TGTGCCAGCAAAGGGACGCCGAGTTCCTACAATGAGCAGTTCTTC. It encodes CASKGTPSSYNEQFF.

The rearrangement uses TRBV7-8 and TRBJ2-2, with D perhaps TRBD2 (6 bases). The germline CDR1 and CDR2 sequences are SGHVS and FQNEAQ. The CDR3 contains 16 residues. V was shortened by 0 bases and J by 0 bases, with 8 bases between the two germline ends. The CDR3 nucleotides are TGTGCCAGCAGCTTAGCAGGGACTCCGAACACCGGGGAGCTGTTTTTT. Translating it yields CASSLAGTPNTGELFF.

This clone was recorded a few times. This rearrangement joins TRBV7-9 to TRBJ2-5; no clear D. This CDR3 is built from 12 residues. Trimming took 3 bases from V and 5 from J, leaving 7 bases between them. The V gene's germline CDR1 is SEHNR and CDR2 FQNEAQ (reference sequence). Here the CDR3 DNA reads TGTGCCAGCAGCTTGGGTCTGGAGACCCAGTACTTC. Translation: CASSLGLETQYF.

This clone was detected a few times. The CDR3 bases are TGCGCCAGCAGGGACCCTAGCGGCACACAGTACTTC. Residues: CASRDPSGTQYF. V is TRBV10-2 and J is TRBJ2-7; 7 nucleotides match TRBD2. The V segment lost 6 bases and the J segment 10 bases; nucleotides outside the gene matches: 9. CDR1 and CDR2 from the germline V gene are WSHSY and SAAADI. This CDR3 has 12 residues.

This chain uses TRBV19 with TRBJ1-5; D ambiguous. The CDR3 spans 13 residues. In germline, CDR1 is LNHDA, CDR2 SQIVND (reference sequence). V shed 1 base and J shed 6 bases, with 7 bases lying between them. The CDR3 DNA is TGTGCCAGTAGTATAGGGATGCCTCAGCCCCAGCATTTT. The encoded protein is CASSIGMPQPQHF.

The V gene is TRBV5-8, the J gene TRBJ2-7, with D possibly matching TRBD2 (5 bases). The CDR3 is 17 amino acids. Germline V gene data show CDR1 as SGHTS and CDR2 as YDEGEE. V was pared by 1 base and J by 0 bases, with 17 bases between. CDR3 residues: CASSLSARATYSYEQYF. The CDR3 nucleotides are TGTGCCAGCAGCTTGAGTGCGAGGGCCACCTACTCCTACGAGCAGTACTTC. The full variable domain, with the rest looked up from reference TRBV5-8 and TRBJ2-7, is EAGVTQSPTHLIKTRGQQATLRCSPISGHTSVYWYQQALGLGLQFLLWYDEGEERNRGNFPPRFSGRQFPNYSSELNVNALELEDSALYLCASSLSARATYSYEQYFGPGTRLTVT.

This clone was picked up one time. This rearrangement joins TRBV5-1 to TRBJ2-2, with 12 bases matching TRBD2. Germline V gene data show CDR1 as SGHRS and CDR2 as YFSETQ. Germline trimming cut 1 base from V and 5 bases from J; bases unmatched to any gene: 9. The CDR3 has 18 amino acids. CDR3 in amino acids: CASSLRPLAGGRTGELFF. CDR3 nucleotide sequence: TGCGCCAGCAGCTTGCGGCCACTAGCGGGAGGTCGTACCGGGGAGCTGTTTTTT.

The V gene is TRBV6-5, the J gene TRBJ2-4, with D possibly matching TRBD2 (6 bases). V dropped 2 bases and J dropped 3 bases, with 14 bases sitting between them. In germline, CDR1 is MNHEY, CDR2 SVGAGI. CDR3 length equals 16 residues. CDR3 nucleotides: TGTGCCAGCAGTTACCAGGGACTTTTTGGCAAAAACATTCAGTACTTC. Translated, it gives CASSYQGLFGKNIQYF.

This clone has only a few counts. This sequence joins TRBV6-5 and TRBJ2-2; D assignment may be TRBD1 or TRBD2 (5 bases each). This CDR3 spans 13 amino acids. V lost 8 bases to trimming and J lost 5 bases, with 12 bases between them. The germline CDR1 and CDR2 sequences are MNHEY and SVGAGI. This CDR3 reads CASGTASTGELFF. The CDR3 DNA reads TGTGCCAGCGGGACGGCGAGTACCGGGGAGCTGTTTTTT.

The V gene is TRBV6-6, the J gene TRBJ2-7; 7 nucleotides line up with TRBD1. V was clipped by 8 bases and J by 6 bases; unmatched bases: 7. The length of the CDR3 is 12 residues. Germline loops: CDR1 MNHNY, CDR2 SVGAGI (reference sequence). The CDR3 coding sequence is TGTGCCAGCGAAGGGGGCGGCGGCGAGCAGTACTTC. Translation gives CASEGGGGEQYF.

The gene calls are TRBV28 and TRBJ2-5; D is perhaps TRBD1 or TRBD2 (5 bases each). V lost 5 bases and J lost 4, with 5 bases in between. Germline values: CDR1 MDHEN, CDR2 SYDVKM. The CDR3 spans 11 residues. CDR3 nucleotides: TGTGCCAGCAGTGGGGGAGAGACCCAGTACTTC. Translated: CASSGGETQYF.

The chain couples TRBV5-6 to TRBJ2-3; D possibly corresponds to TRBD1 (6 bases). The CDR3 is made up of 15 amino acids. Germline V lookup: CDR1 SGHDT, CDR2 YYEEEE. Trimming shortened V by 5 bases and J by 1 base, and 14 bases separated the two germline ends. CDR3 DNA: TGTGCCAGCAGGAGAACAGGGATTGGCACAGATACGCAGTATTTT. Protein sequence: CASRRTGIGTDTQYF.

This chain uses TRBV4-3 with TRBJ2-7; the D gene is possibly TRBD1 (5 bases). Germline V gene data show CDR1 as LGHNA and CDR2 as YSLEER. Trimming shortened V by 0 bases and J by 2 bases, and 8 bases separated the two germline ends. This CDR3 is built from 14 residues. The CDR3 sequence is CASSQDVRAYEQYF. The DNA of the CDR3 is TGCGCCAGCAGCCAAGACGTCAGGGCCTACGAGCAGTACTTC.

Turning to this clone: Other nucleotide sequences from this sample produce the same CDR3. This rearrangement joins TRBV28 to TRBJ1-5; D ambiguous. Germline V CDR1 and CDR2: MDHEN, SYDVKM. Trimming removed 6 bases at V and 0 bases at J, with 6 bases between. CDR3 length equals 13 residues. CDR3 coding DNA: TGTGCCAGCAGCCCTGATAGCAATCAGCCCCAGCATTTT. Translated, it gives CASSPDSNQPQHF.